The TCR beta chain under discussion was sequenced for a study of long-term antiretroviral therapy in people with HIV. The wider study: The study's earliest collections predate the 2015 immediate-ART recommendation by about a decade.

Among participants with HIV, every one received treatment in the United States. Study conclusions and caveats: Information on adherence, resistance and therapy changes was unavailable.

About this clone: Its antigen is as yet unknown.

This was the immunoSEQ v3.0 assay at survey level. TCRdb's table, derived via immunoSEQ multiplex PCR, lists solely in-frame clones and lacks some. This table holds about 15,000 clones, over 75% found once. The germline gives CDR1 LNHDA, CDR2 SQIVND (reference sequence). The germline V and J ends were trimmed by 6 bases and 6 bases, with 17 bases remaining between them. This CDR3 contains 14 residues. This chain uses TRBV19 with TRBJ1-1; D may be TRBD1 (6 bases). The sample here was unsorted PBMCs, taken 0.3 years after starting antiretroviral therapy. The source is a man between 18 and 29 years old with HIV. In DNA form, the CDR3 reads TGTGCCAGTAGCGGTCGGGAGCACAGGGCTGAAGCTTTCTTT. Residues: CASSGREHRAEAFF.